Below, 9 T cell receptor beta chains from the same sample are listed, as sequenced in a study of blood T cell repertoires in COVID-19. The assay was immunoSEQ multiplex PCR, and TCRdb's table has in-frame clones only and misses some. The sample shows more than 200,000 clones, approximately 86% of them seen only once. The sequencing sample was made of PBMCs or T cells enriched from blood (not recorded which). All receptors derive from a woman aged 50 to 60 who had recovered from COVID-19.

This chain links TRBV11-2 with TRBJ1-2; the match to TRBD1 covers 9 bases. This CDR3 has 15 amino acids. The germline V gene has CDR1 SGHAT and CDR2 FQNNGV. Germline trimming cut 2 bases from V and 14 bases from J; bases unmatched to any gene: 15. The CDR3 bases are TGTGCCAGCAGCTTATTAGGACAGGGGTTCAATGTGTGGACCTTC. This sequence encodes CASSLLGQGFNVWTF.

The V call is TRBV19, the J call TRBJ2-5, with 12 bases lining up with TRBD1. The germline CDR1 and CDR2 sequences are LNHDA and SQIVND (reference sequence). The junction had 5 bases not matched to a gene; V was cut back by 5 bases and J by 4 bases. The CDR3 totals 15 residues. The CDR3 region has the DNA TGTGCCAGTAGTGCCGGGACAGGGGGCGTAGAGACCCAGTACTTC. Its translation is CASSAGTGGVETQYF.

The CDR3 DNA follows: TGTGCCAGCAGCTCCTCGGTTGGTAGCGGCTACGAGCAGTACTTC. Translated, it gives CASSSSVGSGYEQYF. The chain couples TRBV5-4 to TRBJ2-7, with D tentatively TRBD2 (6 bases). V shed 3 bases and J shed 3 bases, with 16 bases lying between them. The CDR3 length is 15 residues. The germline CDR1 and CDR2 sequences are SGHNT and YYREEE (reference sequence).

This chain joins TRBV29-1 and TRBJ2-7, with TRBD2 identical over 8 bases. This CDR3 contains 12 residues. The V segment lost 5 bases and the J segment 3 bases; nucleotides outside the gene matches: 3. Germline-derived CDR1 and CDR2 are SQVTM and ANQGSEA. For the CDR3, the DNA is TGCAGCGTTTTAACTAGCGGCTACGAGCAGTACTTC. It yields the protein CSVLTSGYEQYF.

J is TRBJ1-6 and V is TRBV10-3; D may be TRBD1 (5 bases). V gave up 6 bases and J gave up 10 bases, with 22 bases separating them. The CDR3 length is 16 residues. Germline-derived CDR1 and CDR2 are ENHRY and SYGVKD. The DNA for the CDR3 is TGTGCCATCAGCAACCAGGGTGCGCGCGGTGGATCACCCCTCCACTTT. It specifies CAISNQGARGGSPLHF.

The V gene is TRBV19, the J gene TRBJ2-5; 13 bases are shared with TRBD2. This CDR3 region has 15 residues. The J segment lost 9 bases and the V segment lost 5 bases, leaving 9 bases of the junction unmatched. Germline CDR1 and CDR2: LNHDA and SQIVND (reference sequence). CDR3: CASSLRLAGGGAQYF. The CDR3 DNA follows: TGTGCCAGTAGTCTGAGACTAGCGGGAGGTGGGGCCCAGTACTTC.

The chain joins TRBV21-1 to TRBJ1-4; the table gives TRBD1 as D, unverified against the DNA. TRBV21-1 is termed a pseudogene. CDR3 length: 15 amino acids. CDR3 residues: CASSKGGRRDEKLFF. The CDR3 DNA is TGTGCCAGCAGCAAAGGGGGGCGTAGAGATGAAAAACTGTTTTTT.

The chain recombines TRBV4-1 with TRBJ1-2, with D perhaps TRBD1 (6 bases). Looked up from germline, CDR1 is MGHRA and CDR2 is YSYEKL. This CDR3 spans 13 amino acids. V lost 4 bases to trimming and J lost 7 bases, with 13 bases between them. The DNA for the CDR3 is TGCGCCAGCAGCCGGACAGATTGGGGTGGCTACACCTTC. This sequence encodes CASSRTDWGGYTF.

This clone was detected once. The rearrangement uses TRBV7-2 and TRBJ2-1; 8 bases are shared with TRBD1. The germline gives CDR1 SGHTA, CDR2 FQGNSA. Losses at the gene ends were 4 bases for V and 5 bases for J; bases not matched to a gene: 7. The CDR3 spans 15 residues. In DNA, the CDR3 is TGTGCCAGCAGCTCCAGGGGGCTCCCTAACAATGAGCAGTTCTTC. Amino acids: CASSSRGLPNNEQFF.